The rows below give T cell receptor beta chains drawn from one sample of a study of cytomegalovirus exposure and HLA in healthy donors. Method: immunoSEQ multiplex PCR; TCRdb's copy keeps in-frame clones and lacks some. The repertoire holds about 150,000 clones, with around 85% as singletons. Source material: PBMCs. Source of these receptors: a man over 45 in good health and CMV-seropositive. The conserved cysteine and the conserved F or W are not part of the CDR3 here.

v_gene: TRBV2
j_gene: TRBJ2-1
CDR3aa: ASSETSGALGEQF

v_gene: TRBV28
j_gene: TRBJ2-5
CDR3aa: ASSLLGRSGETQY

v_gene: TRBV18
j_gene: TRBJ2-2
CDR3aa: ASSDRGRTGELF

v_gene: TRBV6-5
j_gene: TRBJ2-5
CDR3aa: ASSLSGRETQY

v_gene: TRBV28
j_gene: TRBJ2-2
CDR3aa: ASYTNTGELF

v_gene: TRBV23-1
j_gene: TRBJ2-5
CDR3aa: ASSQPQGWETQY

v_gene: TRBV5-1
j_gene: TRBJ1-5
CDR3aa: VSSLGQEHQPQH

v_gene: TRBV4-3
j_gene: TRBJ1-1
CDR3aa: ASSQEWGSTEAF

v_gene: TRBV4-1
j_gene: TRBJ1-3
CDR3aa: ASSQGRSWDTIY

v_gene: TRBV4-2
j_gene: TRBJ2-2
CDR3aa: ASSQTLAGVPGELF

v_gene: TRBV27
j_gene: TRBJ1-1
CDR3aa: ATREGGGHLAMNTEAF

v_gene: TRBV6-5
j_gene: TRBJ1-6
CDR3aa: ASSSIGEGSPLH

v_gene: TRBV27
j_gene: TRBJ1-5
CDR3aa: ASSSSPRGGGNQPQH

v_gene: TRBV28
j_gene: TRBJ2-7
CDR3aa: ASSPDRYYYEQY

v_gene: TRBV5-4
j_gene: TRBJ1-1
CDR3aa: ASSQSVVGVSTEAF

v_gene: TRBV29-1
j_gene: TRBJ2-7
CDR3aa: SVEVANGQY

v_gene: TRBV28
j_gene: TRBJ2-1
CDR3aa: ASSTRGLDEQF

v_gene: TRBV19
j_gene: TRBJ1-1
CDR3aa: ASSLSTGKNTEAF

v_gene: TRBV11-3
j_gene: TRBJ2-5
CDR3aa: ASSYGVQETQY

v_gene: TRBV9
j_gene: TRBJ2-5
CDR3aa: ASSARGGSETQY

v_gene: TRBV7-3
j_gene: TRBJ1-1
CDR3aa: ASSGQPNTEAF

v_gene: TRBV19
j_gene: TRBJ2-7
CDR3aa: ASSDPGDRPYEQY

v_gene: TRBV6-5
j_gene: TRBJ2-5
CDR3aa: ASKGGHGKETQY

v_gene: TRBV7-3
j_gene: TRBJ2-3
CDR3aa: ASSTTSGGVYPDTQY

v_gene: TRBV2
j_gene: TRBJ2-2
CDR3aa: ASSPDRGTGELF

v_gene: TRBV15
j_gene: TRBJ1-2
CDR3aa: ATGQDRHYGYT

v_gene: TRBV5-1
j_gene: TRBJ2-1
CDR3aa: ASSLPTSGGGNEQF

v_gene: TRBV19
j_gene: TRBJ1-1
CDR3aa: ASSTTWRVATEAF

v_gene: TRBV11-3
j_gene: TRBJ2-2
CDR3aa: ASSPALTSGAPTGELF

v_gene: TRBV30
j_gene: TRBJ1-1
CDR3aa: AWSGKTVPTEAF

v_gene: TRBV18
j_gene: TRBJ1-5
CDR3aa: ASSPQGYGSNQPQH

v_gene: TRBV28
j_gene: TRBJ1-4
CDR3aa: ASSLSGTTTNEKLF

v_gene: TRBV29-1
j_gene: TRBJ2-2
CDR3aa: SVEDSNTGELF

v_gene: TRBV18
j_gene: TRBJ1-2
CDR3aa: ASSLTSGTGASFYGYT

v_gene: TRBV7-9
j_gene: TRBJ2-3
CDR3aa: ASSSRLARTDTQY

v_gene: TRBV5-1
j_gene: TRBJ2-5
CDR3aa: ASSLGRTEETQY

v_gene: TRBV11-2
j_gene: TRBJ2-1
CDR3aa: ASSLLTSGGYNEQF

v_gene: TRBV28
j_gene: TRBJ2-7
CDR3aa: ASRGPGDHEQY

v_gene: TRBV30
j_gene: TRBJ2-7
CDR3aa: AWSKGQLYEQY

v_gene: TRBV27
j_gene: TRBJ2-1
CDR3aa: ASRLGLPPKDEQF

v_gene: TRBV11-3
j_gene: TRBJ2-1
CDR3aa: ASSRGTRYNEQF

v_gene: TRBV6-5
j_gene: TRBJ1-5
CDR3aa: ASSYSGQGGQPQH

v_gene: TRBV28
j_gene: TRBJ1-1
CDR3aa: ASSLGTANTEAF

v_gene: TRBV28
j_gene: TRBJ2-5
CDR3aa: ASSPDRLETQY

v_gene: TRBV28
j_gene: TRBJ1-2
CDR3aa: GAAGSNYGYT